This T cell receptor beta chain was captured by sequencing in a study of T cells after yellow fever vaccination. TCRdb re-called the 5' RACE reads through MiXCR, storing one row per CDR3 protein. In the table there are around 320,000 distinct CDR3 sequences, 3.5% to 5% of which are singletons. The CDR3 is made up of 15 amino acids. Germline V gives CDR1 MNHEY, CDR2 SVGEGT. V gave up 6 bases and J gave up 4 bases; unmatched junction bases: 11. This clonotype was seen only a few times. The TCR originated in a man younger than 35 who received the YFV17D yellow fever vaccine. The J gene is TRBJ2-7, the V gene TRBV6-2 or TRBV6-3, with TRBD1 identical over 8 bases. The sequencing here drew on PBMCs, taken 15 days after the yellow fever booster vaccination. The DNA for the CDR3 is TGTGCCAGCAGCCCTCGGACAGGGATAGGGTACGAGCAGTACTTC. It is translated as CASSPRTGIGYEQYF.